The 28 T cell receptor beta chains below were found in one sample sequenced in a study of blood T cell repertoires in COVID-19. Assay: immunoSEQ multiplex PCR; the TCRdb copy retains only in-frame clones and omits some. The data contain hundreds of thousands of clones, around 81% of them singletons. The specimen was peripheral blood. These receptors originate from a woman between 45 and 65 years old with active or convalescent COVID-19.

In this sample, this clone turned up once. The chain has TRBV2 and TRBJ2-1; TRBD2 matches at 8 bases. CDR1 is SNHLY and CDR2 is FYNNEI in the germline V gene. CDR3 size: 19 residues. Trimming at V came to 7 bases and at J to 7 bases, leaving 24 bases not matched to a gene. In DNA, the CDR3 is TGTGCCAGCACCTACCGGCTAGCGGGCCCCGCCGGGCTATATAATGAGCAGTTCTTC. Translating it yields CASTYRLAGPAGLYNEQFF.

The J gene is TRBJ1-2, the V gene TRBV11-2, with 8 bases matching TRBD1. CDR3 size: 15 residues. Germline V lookup: CDR1 SGHAT, CDR2 FQNNGV. V shed 4 bases, J shed 5 bases, and the junction held 9 bases outside the gene matches. The CDR3 DNA is TGTGCCAGCAGCTCCTCAGGGGGCGATTGGTATGGCTACACCTTC. This translates into CASSSSGGDWYGYTF.

This chain connects TRBV28 to TRBJ2-7, with D possibly TRBD2 on 6 matching bases. Trimming removed 5 bases at V and 6 bases at J, with 17 bases between. There are 14 residues in the CDR3. Looked up from germline, CDR1 is MDHEN and CDR2 is SYDVKM. CDR3 loop: CASSDPGLPSEQYF. The CDR3 region has the DNA TGTGCCAGCAGTGACCCGGGACTGCCGAGCGAGCAGTACTTC.

The V gene is TRBV3-1 (or the pseudogene TRBV3-2), the J gene TRBJ2-4, with D maybe TRBD2 (5 bases). V was shortened by 6 bases and J by 8 bases, with 20 bases between the two germline ends. The length of the CDR3 is 15 residues. Germline V gene sequence: CDR1 LGHDT, CDR2 YNNKEL (reference sequence). CDR3 DNA: TGTGCCAGCAGTCAAACCTGGGGTCCGAGGGACATTCAGTACTTC. Protein: CASSQTWGPRDIQYF.

A few counts support this clone. V usage is TRBV27 and J usage is TRBJ1-4; 9 positions match TRBD1. The CDR3 extends over 17 amino acids. Trimming at V came to 4 bases and at J to 3 bases, leaving 9 bases not matched to a gene. Germline V gene sequence: CDR1 MNHEY, CDR2 SMNVEV (reference sequence). The CDR3 DNA sequence: TGTGCCAGCAGTTCGCACAGGGGGCAGAAGGCTAATGAAAAACTGTTTTTT. Translation: CASSSHRGQKANEKLFF.

Concerning this clone: The sample carries other DNA sequences with the same CDR3. The DNA of the CDR3 is TGCGCCAGCAGCTTGGGGGAGGCCTACAATGAGCAGTTCTTC. Protein product: CASSLGEAYNEQFF. The chain uses TRBV5-1 and TRBJ2-1; the D gene is possibly TRBD2 (6 bases). Germline values: CDR1 SGHRS, CDR2 YFSETQ. The CDR3 covers 14 residues. V lost 0 bases and J 2 bases, leaving 6 bases between the germline ends. Drawing the rest from reference TRBV5-1 and TRBJ2-1, the complete variable domain is KAGVTQTPRYLIKTRGQQVTLSCSPISGHRSVSWYQQTPGQGLQFLFEYFSETQRNKGNFPGRFSGRQFSNSRSEMNVSTLELGDSALYLCASSLGEAYNEQFFGPGTRLTVL.

The CDR3: CSASEAGTEAFF. The CDR3 bases are TGCAGTGCTAGTGAGGCGGGGACTGAAGCTTTCTTT. The chain carries TRBV20-1 and TRBJ1-1; D remains unclear. Trimming took off 3 bases at V and 5 bases at J, with 10 bases between the two ends. The CDR3 length is 12 residues. Germline V lookup: CDR1 DFQATT, CDR2 SNEGSKA (reference sequence).

J is TRBJ1-1 and V is TRBV5-1; the D gene is possibly TRBD1 (5 bases). Between the trimmed V and J ends, which lost 5 bases and 1 base, there was a span of 12 bases. This CDR3 is 14 amino acids long. The V gene's germline CDR1 is SGHRS and CDR2 YFSETQ. CDR3 residues: CASSNAGGNTEAFF. CDR3 coding DNA: TGCGCCAGCAGTAACGCGGGGGGGAACACTGAAGCTTTCTTT.

V and J are TRBV13 and TRBJ2-1, with 15 nucleotides matching TRBD2. The V and J ends lost 4 bases and 6 bases, in that order; junction bases with no gene match: 7. CDR3 size: 17 residues. Per the germline V gene, CDR1 is PRHDT and CDR2 is FYEKMQ (reference sequence). The CDR3: CASSSRTSGRVANEQFF. In DNA form, the CDR3 reads TGTGCCAGCAGCTCCCGGACTAGCGGGAGGGTGGCCAATGAGCAGTTCTTC.

The CDR3 protein is CASSKAGSRGVYGYTF. CDR3 coding DNA: TGTGCCAGCAGTAAGGCGGGGTCCCGCGGGGTCTATGGCTACACCTTC. The chain carries TRBV28 and TRBJ1-2, with no clear D. The CDR3 totals 16 residues. Germline CDR1 is MDHEN and CDR2 is SYDVKM. V gave up 5 bases and J gave up 4 bases, with 20 bases separating them.

The chain links TRBV5-4 to TRBJ2-5; D call uncertain. Germline V gene lookup returns CDR1 SGHNT and CDR2 YYREEE (reference sequence). Trimming cost V 5 bases and J 5 bases, with 13 bases left between them. CDR3 length: 13 amino acids. The CDR3 sequence is CASSRVGGETQYF. CDR3 DNA: TGTGCCAGCAGTCGGGTTGGTGGGGAGACCCAGTACTTC.

The rearrangement links TRBV9 to TRBJ2-2, with a possible D match to TRBD2 (5 bases). Germline CDR1 and CDR2: SGDLS and YYNGEE. V was shortened by 0 bases and J by 7 bases, with 16 bases between the two germline ends. This CDR3 is 16 amino acids long. As DNA, the CDR3 is TGTGCCAGCAGCGTAGCTCTGGGTGAGGGTCACGGGGAGCTGTTTTTT. Translated: CASSVALGEGHGELFF. Combining the CDR3 with reference TRBV9 and TRBJ2-2 gives the whole variable domain DSGVTQTPKHLITATGQRVTLRCSPRSGDLSVYWYQQSLDQGLQFLIQYYNGEERAKGNILERFSAQQFPDLHSELNLSSLELGDSALYFCASSVALGEGHGELFFGEGSRLTVL.

The chain links TRBV7-9 to TRBJ2-4, with 9 bases lining up with TRBD1. CDR1 is SEHNR and CDR2 is FQNEAQ in the germline V gene (reference sequence). V shed 1 base, J shed 6 bases, and the junction held 1 base outside the gene matches. The CDR3 runs 14 residues. CDR3 residues: CASSLGQGGNIQYF. The CDR3, as DNA: TGTGCCAGCAGCTTAGGACAGGGGGGAAACATTCAGTACTTC.

The chain carries TRBV5-1 and TRBJ2-7, with 12 bases identical to TRBD2. Germline V gene sequence: CDR1 SGHRS, CDR2 YFSETQ. This CDR3 spans 15 amino acids. V shed 4 bases, J shed 2 bases, and the junction held 4 bases outside the gene matches. The chain's CDR3 is CASSKGLAGTYEQYF. The CDR3 nucleotides read TGCGCCAGCAGCAAAGGACTAGCGGGAACCTACGAGCAGTACTTC.

This clone was picked up one time. This chain uses TRBV10-3 with TRBJ2-7; 8 nucleotides align to TRBD1. The CDR3 covers 13 residues. The V gene end was trimmed by 8 bases and the J gene end by 2 bases; junction bases not matched to a gene: 5. Germline-derived CDR1 and CDR2 are ENHRY and SYGVKD. Here the CDR3 reads CAISGTGPYEQYF. The CDR3 coding sequence is TGTGCCATCTCCGGGACAGGCCCCTACGAGCAGTACTTC.

This clone was counted between two and nine times. This chain uses TRBV11-2 with TRBJ2-3, with TRBD2 matching over 9 bases. The CDR3 spans 15 residues. Germline V gene data show CDR1 as SGHAT and CDR2 as FQNNGV. After removal of 5 bases from V and 6 bases from J, the junction contained 9 bases not matched to a gene. CDR3 nucleotide sequence: TGTGCCAGCAGCCAACCAAGCGGGAGGCGGGATACGCAGTATTTT. It specifies CASSQPSGRRDTQYF. Complete variable domain (other parts from reference TRBV11-2 and TRBJ2-3): EAGVAQSPRYKIIEKRQSVAFWCNPISGHATLYWYQQILGQGPKLLIQFQNNGVVDDSQLPKDRFSAERLKGVDSTLKIQPAKLEDSAVYLCASSQPSGRRDTQYFGPGTRLTVL.

The chain links TRBV2 to TRBJ2-3; D gene ambiguous. The CDR3 has 13 amino acids. Trimming took off 2 bases at V and 2 bases at J, with 5 bases between the two ends. Germline-derived CDR1 and CDR2 are SNHLY and FYNNEI. The CDR3 DNA sequence: TGTGCCAGCAGTGAACAGGACACAGATACGCAGTATTTT. Residues: CASSEQDTDTQYF.

This chain links TRBV28 with TRBJ1-4; D is perhaps TRBD1 (5 bases). Trimming cost V 7 bases and J 5 bases, with 14 bases left between them. Germline assignment: CDR1 MDHEN and CDR2 SYDVKM. The CDR3 is 14 amino acids. The CDR3 protein is CASTERGGNEKLFF. CDR3 DNA sequence: TGTGCCAGCACCGAGCGGGGGGGGAATGAAAAACTGTTTTTT.

The chain links TRBV5-8 to TRBJ2-1; 7 positions match TRBD2. Per the germline V gene, CDR1 is SGHTS and CDR2 is YDEGEE. J lost 4 bases, V lost 4 bases, and 8 bases had no gene match. This CDR3 has 15 residues. CDR3 in amino acids: CASSTGASGYNEQFF. CDR3 DNA sequence: TGTGCCAGCAGCACCGGGGCTAGCGGTTACAATGAGCAGTTCTTC.

V is TRBV5-1 and J is TRBJ2-3, with D tentatively TRBD1 (5 bases). V lost 0 bases, J lost 0 bases, and 8 bases lay in between. This CDR3 contains 15 residues. CDR1 is SGHRS, CDR2 YFSETQ, per germline. CDR3 DNA sequence: TGCGCCAGCAGCTTGGAAGCAGGGAGCACAGATACGCAGTATTTT. This gives the protein CASSLEAGSTDTQYF.

The chain employs TRBV4-1 and TRBJ1-5; D remains ambiguous. V was clipped by 6 bases and J by 1 base, with 16 bases between them. CDR1 and CDR2 from the germline V gene are MGHRA and YSYEKL. This CDR3 has 16 amino acids. This chain's CDR3 is CASSYRGGLSNQPQHF. The CDR3 bases are TGCGCCAGCAGTTACCGTGGAGGGCTAAGCAATCAGCCCCAGCATTTT.

V usage is TRBV10-3 and J usage is TRBJ2-2, with a possible D match to TRBD2 (6 bases). This CDR3 region has 16 residues. In germline, CDR1 is ENHRY, CDR2 SYGVKD. Trimming took off 2 bases at V and 0 bases at J, with 10 bases between the two ends. CDR3 coding DNA: TGTGCCATCAGTGAGGCAGGGAGGCCGAACACCGGGGAGCTGTTTTTT. Translating gives CAISEAGRPNTGELFF.

This chain joins TRBV6-1 and TRBJ2-1; TRBD2 might be the D (6 bases). Germline assignment: CDR1 MNHNS and CDR2 SASEGT. The V end was cut by 3 bases, the J end by 6 bases, with 9 bases between. This CDR3 is built from 13 residues. CDR3 DNA: TGTGCCAGCAGTGATGGACTACTCAATGAGCAGTTCTTC. It codes for CASSDGLLNEQFF.

The sample holds a few counts of this clone. This chain uses TRBV5-1 with TRBJ2-1; 13 bases line up with TRBD2. Looked up from germline, CDR1 is SGHRS and CDR2 is YFSETQ. Unmatched junction bases numbered 11, after V lost 4 bases and J lost 4 bases. This CDR3 is 18 amino acids long. CDR3 loop: CASSPGLAGSGGYNEQFF. The CDR3 region has the DNA TGCGCCAGCAGCCCGGGACTAGCGGGATCGGGGGGATACAATGAGCAGTTCTTC.

The chain uses TRBV4-1 and TRBJ2-7; the D gene is possibly TRBD1 (6 bases). This CDR3 is built from 15 residues. Germline CDR1 and CDR2: MGHRA and YSYEKL. Trimming shortened V by 4 bases and J by 6 bases, and 19 bases separated the two germline ends. The CDR3, as DNA: TGCGCCAGCAGCCTCCAAGTCAGGGGTTTGGGCGAGCAGTACTTC. This gives the protein CASSLQVRGLGEQYF.

The genes are TRBV24-1 and TRBJ2-1; TRBD1 agrees at 10 bases. The length of the CDR3 is 17 residues. Germline loops: CDR1 KGHDR, CDR2 SFDVKD. V shed 5 bases, J shed 7 bases, and the junction held 13 bases outside the gene matches. DNA for the CDR3: TGTGCCACCAGTGCCGCGGGGACAGGGGCGCGCCATAATGAGCAGTTCTTC. It is translated as CATSAAGTGARHNEQFF.

V and J are TRBV5-4 and TRBJ1-6; possibly TRBD1 for D (5 bases). CDR3 length equals 16 residues. Germline CDR1 and CDR2: SGHNT and YYREEE (reference sequence). V was clipped by 2 bases and J by 5 bases, with 14 bases between them. The CDR3 spells CASSFLAGPNNSPLHF. As DNA, the CDR3 is TGTGCCAGCAGCTTTTTGGCGGGGCCAAATAATTCACCCCTCCACTTT.

The chain is built from TRBV3-1 (or the pseudogene TRBV3-2) and TRBJ2-1; TRBD1 agrees at 8 bases. This CDR3 has 15 amino acids. Looked up from germline, CDR1 is LGHDT and CDR2 is YNNKEL (reference sequence). The junction had 8 bases not matched to a gene; V was cut back by 1 base and J by 9 bases. In nucleotides, the CDR3 is TGTGCCAGCAGCCAAGGCCTGACAGGGGAATCTGAGCAGTTCTTC. It translates to CASSQGLTGESEQFF.